The rows below give T cell receptor beta chains drawn from one sample of a study of cytomegalovirus exposure and HLA in healthy donors. Profiled with immunoSEQ multiplex PCR; TCRdb holds only in-frame clones, not every one. The table has 150,000 to 200,000 clones, around 80% seen once. Sequencing used PBMCs. Receptors originate from a woman between 40 and 50 years old in good health and CMV-seronegative. The CDR3 runs from the conserved cysteine through the conserved F or W. D genes are given only for firm matches. The listing skips clone size in some rows; elsewhere it reads once, few, many or a size class.

J gene	D gene	clone size	V gene	CDR3 DNA	CDR3 protein
TRBJ2-5	TRBD1	-	TRBV7-9	TGTTCCAGCAGCTTCATACCGGGACAGGGAGAGGAGACCCAGTACTTC	CSSSFIPGQGEETQYF
TRBJ1-1	-	few	TRBV14	TGTGCCAGCAGCCGAGAATGGGGGGACACTGAAGCTTTCTTT	CASSREWGDTEAFF
TRBJ2-7	TRBD2	few	TRBV6-5	TGTGCCAGCAGCACCGTAGCGGGGAGCTCCTACGAGCAGTACTTC	CASSTVAGSSYEQYF
TRBJ2-5	TRBD1	few	TRBV6-1	TGTGCCAGCAGTCGCCCGACAGGGAGAGAGGAGACCCAGTACTTC	CASSRPTGREETQYF
TRBJ2-6	-	-	TRBV7-8	TGTGCCAGCAGCTCGGCCACGGCAGGGACTGGGGCCAACGTCCTGACTTTC	CASSSATAGTGANVLTF
TRBJ1-2	-	once	TRBV19	TGTGCCTCAGGGGCCCCCACGGCCTATTCCTATGGCTACACCTTC	CASGAPTAYSYGYTF
TRBJ1-2	-	once	TRBV18	TGTGCCAGCTCGCCGCAGGGGCTAAACTATGGCTACACCTTC	CASSPQGLNYGYTF
TRBJ2-5	TRBD2	-	TRBV10-1	TGCGCCAGCAGTAGTAGGGGACTAGCGCAAGAGACCCAGTACTTC	CASSSRGLAQETQYF
TRBJ2-7	TRBD1	-	TRBV29-1	TGCAGCGTTGAAGGGCGGACAGGTCGGGGAGAGCAGTACTTC	CSVEGRTGRGEQYF
TRBJ2-3	-	-	TRBV29-1	TGCAGCGTTCTAGCAAGCACAGATACGCAGTATTTT	CSVLASTDTQYF
TRBJ2-3	TRBD1	-	TRBV7-9	TGTGCCAGCAGCTTAGGGGACAGGGTCCCAGATACGCAGTATTTT	CASSLGDRVPDTQYF
TRBJ2-2	TRBD2	-	TRBV7-6	TGTGCCAGCAGCACCCTAGCGGGGCCCGCCGGGGAGCTGTTTTTT	CASSTLAGPAGELFF
TRBJ1-2	-	-	TRBV10-3	TGTGCCATCAGTGACTCAGGGTTAGATGGCTACACCTTC	CAISDSGLDGYTF
TRBJ2-1	TRBD1	-	TRBV5-6	TGTGCCAGCACAGGACAGGGGGCGGGCGGTGAGCAGTTCTTC	CASTGQGAGGEQFF
TRBJ2-1	-	-	TRBV4-1	TGCGCCAGCAGCCAAGATTTTACAGGTGCCCAGGACAATGAGCAGTTCTTC	CASSQDFTGAQDNEQFF
TRBJ1-1	-	-	TRBV23-1	TGCGCCAGCAGTCAATCCCCCAGGGACATAAAAGCTTTCTTT	CASSQSPRDIKAFF
TRBJ2-7	TRBD1	-	TRBV27	TGTGCCAGCAGTTCAACCTGGACAGGATCCTACGAGCAGTACTTC	CASSSTWTGSYEQYF
TRBJ1-4	-	-	TRBV5-8	TGTGCCAGCAGCTTGGATGGGGCCCGGGCTGAAAAACTGTTTTTT	CASSLDGARAEKLFF
TRBJ2-1	TRBD2	-	TRBV11-3	TGTGCCAGCAGCCCCGGGACTAGCTCCTACAATGAGCAGTTCTTC	CASSPGTSSYNEQFF
TRBJ2-5	-	once	TRBV15	TGTGCCACTTCGCGGATCGGGGAGACCCAGTACTTC	CATSRIGETQYF
TRBJ1-6	TRBD1	-	TRBV27	TGTGCCAGCAGTTTCGGGGAACAGGGGGATAACTCACCCCTCCACTTT	CASSFGEQGDNSPLHF
TRBJ2-1	-	few	TRBV2	TGTGCCAGCAGTGGGGGCCCTCCTGGTTACAATGAGCAGTTCTTC	CASSGGPPGYNEQFF
TRBJ2-7	-	-	TRBV7-9	TGTGCCAGCAGCTTAGGGACTGCCACCTACGAGCAGTACTTC	CASSLGTATYEQYF
TRBJ1-1	-	-	TRBV9	TGTGCCAGCAGCGTAGCAGGGTCGAACACTGAAGCTTTCTTT	CASSVAGSNTEAFF
TRBJ2-2	TRBD2	-	TRBV18	TGTGCCAGCTCACGATTTCGACTAGCGGGGAACACCGGGGAGCTGTTTTTT	CASSRFRLAGNTGELFF
TRBJ1-5	TRBD1	-	TRBV28	TGTGCCAGCAGTCCAGAGGGACAGGGTTATCAGCCCCAGCATTTT	CASSPEGQGYQPQHF
TRBJ1-1	-	-	TRBV5-1	TGCGCCAGCAGCTTGGCCTTAGGAGGGGACACTGAAGCTTTCTTT	CASSLALGGDTEAFF
TRBJ2-2	TRBD2	-	TRBV7-8	TGTGCCAGCAGCTTTGTCGTTTCGGGGGGAGCGAACACCGGGGAGCTGTTTTTT	CASSFVVSGGANTGELFF
TRBJ1-1	-	-	TRBV6-5	TGTGCCAGCAGTGCAACAGTGAACACTGAAGCTTTCTTT	CASSATVNTEAFF
TRBJ2-1	TRBD1	-	TRBV25-1	TGTGCCAGCAGTGAATCGGACAGGGGGCCGCCTGAGCAGTTCTTC	CASSESDRGPPEQFF
TRBJ1-2	-	-	TRBV6-5	TGTGCCAGCAGTTACTCGTCAGGGAACGGCTACACCTTC	CASSYSSGNGYTF
TRBJ1-1	-	-	TRBV19	TGTGCCAGCCCCATGGAGGGTCTAGTGGTCACTGAAGCTTTCTTT	CASPMEGLVVTEAFF
TRBJ1-4	-	-	TRBV6-1	TGTGCCAGCAGTGTTTTCGGCGGACATAGCGGTGAAAAACTGTTTTTT	CASSVFGGHSGEKLFF
TRBJ1-1	-	-	TRBV6-5	TGTGCCAGCAGGGAGGGGACCTACATCACTGAAGCTTTCTTT	CASREGTYITEAFF
TRBJ1-4	TRBD1	-	TRBV11-3	TGTGCCAGCAGCCGCAGACGGACAGGGGGTAATGAAAAACTGTTTTTT	CASSRRRTGGNEKLFF
TRBJ1-4	-	-	TRBV28	TGTGCCAGCAGTTTACGGGGTGTTAATGAAAAACTGTTTTTT	CASSLRGVNEKLFF
TRBJ2-7	-	-	TRBV6-1	TGTGCCAGCAGTGAAGCAGTCCACGGAGGCTACGAGCAGTACTTC	CASSEAVHGGYEQYF
TRBJ2-7	-	-	TRBV27	TGTGCCAGCAGCAGTATCGGGGGGAGGGGGGGCGAGCAGTACTTC	CASSSIGGRGGEQYF
TRBJ2-7	-	-	TRBV19	TGTGCCAGTAGTATTGGCAGGGCCAACTACGAGCAGTACTTC	CASSIGRANYEQYF
TRBJ2-7	TRBD2	few	TRBV4-3	TGCGCCAGCAGCCTCCACGGGACTAGCGGCCAGGGTTCTGCGGGCGAGCAGTACTTC	CASSLHGTSGQGSAGEQYF
TRBJ2-1	-	once	TRBV15	TGTGCCACCAGCAGATCCACGGTCGAGCAGTTCTTC	CATSRSTVEQFF
TRBJ1-2	-	-	TRBV18	TGTGCCAGCTCACTCAACAGCTATGGCTACACCTTC	CASSLNSYGYTF
TRBJ2-7	TRBD1	-	TRBV7-9	TGTGCCAGCAGCCCCCCCGACAGGGGGCGACGGGAGCAGTACTTC	CASSPPDRGRREQYF
TRBJ2-5	TRBD2	once	TRBV6-5	TGTGCCAGCATGGGACTAGCGGACCAAGAGACCCAGTACTTC	CASMGLADQETQYF
TRBJ2-3	-	-	TRBV4-1	TGCGCCAGCAGCCGCCTAACAGGTGATACGCAGTATTTT	CASSRLTGDTQYF
TRBJ2-7	-	-	TRBV30	TGTGCCTGGAGGCAGGTTTACGAGCAGTACTTC	CAWRQVYEQYF
TRBJ1-3	-	-	TRBV12-2	TGTGCAAGTCGCCTGTTTCACGGGGAAGTAAATCTCTCTGGAAACACCATATATTTT	CASRLFHGEVNLSGNTIYF
TRBJ2-5	-	-	TRBV19	TGTGCCAGTAGTACGGGTGCGGATACCCAGTACTTC	CASSTGADTQYF